This TCR beta chain was observed in a study of blood T cells in healthy people across ages. This clonotype has only a few counts. Isolation of PBMCs gave at least 6.5 million cells per sample. This CDR3 has 13 residues. CDR1 MNHEY and CDR2 SMNVEV come from the germline V gene (reference sequence). V was shortened by 6 bases and J by 0 bases, with 6 bases between the two germline ends. Using a J-beta primer mix together with a sample-barcoded 5' primer, a second PCR was run for about 7 to 12 cycles. TCRdb independently ran MiXCR on the 5' RACE reads; one entry per CDR3 protein. Seen here are about 810,000 distinct CDR3 sequences, roughly 34% observed once, and the top ten hold 10% to 15%.

The sample was blood. The source is a man in his late teens or twenties in good health. This chain links TRBV27 with TRBJ1-5; D gene ambiguous. The CDR3 is CASSDYSNQPQHF. CDR3 bases: TGTGCCAGCAGCGATTATAGCAATCAGCCCCAGCATTTT.